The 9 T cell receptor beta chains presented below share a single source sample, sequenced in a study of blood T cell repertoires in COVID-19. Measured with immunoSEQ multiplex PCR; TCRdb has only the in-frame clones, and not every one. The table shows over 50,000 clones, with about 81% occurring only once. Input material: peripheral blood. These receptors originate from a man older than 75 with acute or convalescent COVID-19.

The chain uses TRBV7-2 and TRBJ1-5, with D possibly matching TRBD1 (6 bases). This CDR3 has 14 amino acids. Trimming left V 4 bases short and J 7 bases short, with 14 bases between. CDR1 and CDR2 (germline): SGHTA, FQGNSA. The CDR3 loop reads CASSSGTPTQPQHF. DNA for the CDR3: TGTGCCAGCAGCTCAGGGACACCTACGCAGCCCCAGCATTTT. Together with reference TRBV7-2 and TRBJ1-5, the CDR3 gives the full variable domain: GAGVSQSPSNKVTEKGKDVELRCDPISGHTALYWYRQSLGQGLEFLIYFQGNSAPDKSGLPSDRFSAERTGGSVSTLTIQRTQQEDSAVYLCASSSGTPTQPQHFGDGTRLSIL.

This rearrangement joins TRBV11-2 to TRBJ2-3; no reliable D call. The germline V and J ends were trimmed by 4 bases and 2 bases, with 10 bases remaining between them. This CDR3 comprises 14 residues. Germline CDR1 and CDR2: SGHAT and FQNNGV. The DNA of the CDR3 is TGTGCCAGCAGCTCTAACCCTAACACAGATACGCAGTATTTT. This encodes CASSSNPNTDTQYF.

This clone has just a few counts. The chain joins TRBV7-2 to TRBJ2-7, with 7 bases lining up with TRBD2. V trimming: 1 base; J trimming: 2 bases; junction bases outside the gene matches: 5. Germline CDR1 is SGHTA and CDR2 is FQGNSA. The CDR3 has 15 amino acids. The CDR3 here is CASSLGGSGTYEQYF. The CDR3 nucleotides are TGTGCCAGCAGCTTAGGCGGGAGTGGGACCTACGAGCAGTACTTC. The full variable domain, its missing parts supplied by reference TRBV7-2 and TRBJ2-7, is GAGVSQSPSNKVTEKGKDVELRCDPISGHTALYWYRQSLGQGLEFLIYFQGNSAPDKSGLPSDRFSAERTGGSVSTLTIQRTQQEDSAVYLCASSLGGSGTYEQYFGPGTRLTVT.

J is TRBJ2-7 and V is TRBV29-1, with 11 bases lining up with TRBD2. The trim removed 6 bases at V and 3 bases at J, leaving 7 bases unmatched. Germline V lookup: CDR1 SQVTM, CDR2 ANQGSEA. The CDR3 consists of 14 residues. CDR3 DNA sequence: TGCAGCGTGAAAAAACTAGCGGGAGACTACGAGCAGTACTTC. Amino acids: CSVKKLAGDYEQYF.

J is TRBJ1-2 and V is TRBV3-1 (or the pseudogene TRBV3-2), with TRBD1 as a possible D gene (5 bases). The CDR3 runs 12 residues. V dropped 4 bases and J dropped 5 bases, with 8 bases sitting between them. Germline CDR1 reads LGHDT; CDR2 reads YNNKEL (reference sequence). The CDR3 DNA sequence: TGTGCCAGCAGCCCTTCAGGGTATGGCTACACCTTC. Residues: CASSPSGYGYTF.

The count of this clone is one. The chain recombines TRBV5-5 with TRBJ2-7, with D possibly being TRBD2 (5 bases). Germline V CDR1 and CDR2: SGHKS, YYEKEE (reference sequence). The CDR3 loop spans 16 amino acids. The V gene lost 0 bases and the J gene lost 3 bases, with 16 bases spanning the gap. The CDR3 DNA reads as TGTGCCAGCAGCTTGGGAGCGGATAGCCTACTCTACGAGCAGTACTTC. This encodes CASSLGADSLLYEQYF.

CDR3 DNA: TGTGCCAGCAGCTGGGCGGGAAACGAGCAGTACTTC. Residues: CASSWAGNEQYF. The genes are TRBV5-6 and TRBJ2-7, with TRBD2 as a possible D gene (6 bases). V lost 3 bases and J 5 bases, leaving 9 bases between the germline ends. Per germline, CDR1 SGHDT and CDR2 YYEEEE. The CDR3 is 12 amino acids.

The CDR3 spells CASSVGQGTYQETQYF. The CDR3 region has the DNA TGTGCCAGCAGCGTAGGACAGGGGACATACCAAGAGACCCAGTACTTC. V usage is TRBV7-2 and J usage is TRBJ2-5; 9 positions agree with TRBD1. V was pared by 5 bases and J by 0 bases, with 7 bases of the junction left unmatched. The germline gives CDR1 SGHTA, CDR2 FQGNSA. The CDR3 is made up of 16 amino acids.

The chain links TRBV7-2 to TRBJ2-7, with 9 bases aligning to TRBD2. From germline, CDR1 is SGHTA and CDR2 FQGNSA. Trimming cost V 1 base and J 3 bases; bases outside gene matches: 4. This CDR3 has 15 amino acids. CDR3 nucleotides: TGTGCCAGCAGCTTAGGGGCTAGCGGGATCTACGAGCAGTACTTC. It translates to CASSLGASGIYEQYF.